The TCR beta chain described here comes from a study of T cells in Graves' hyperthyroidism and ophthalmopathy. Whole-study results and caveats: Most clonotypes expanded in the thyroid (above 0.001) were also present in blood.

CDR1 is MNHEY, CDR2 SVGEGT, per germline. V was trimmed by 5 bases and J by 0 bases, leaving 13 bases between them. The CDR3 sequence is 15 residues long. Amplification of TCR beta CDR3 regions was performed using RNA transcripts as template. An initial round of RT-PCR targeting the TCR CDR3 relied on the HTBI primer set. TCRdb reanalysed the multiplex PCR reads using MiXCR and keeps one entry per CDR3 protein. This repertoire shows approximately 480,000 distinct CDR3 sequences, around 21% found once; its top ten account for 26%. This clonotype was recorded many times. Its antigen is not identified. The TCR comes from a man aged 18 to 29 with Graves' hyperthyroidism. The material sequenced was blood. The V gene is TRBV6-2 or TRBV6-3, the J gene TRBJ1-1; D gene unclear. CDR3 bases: TGTGCCAGCAGTCAACCCCCCTGGATGAACACTGAAGCTTTCTTT. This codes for CASSQPPWMNTEAFF.